The T cell receptor (beta chain) under discussion was sequenced for a study of shared clonotypes between healthy human individuals. As for the study in general: Per-donor plates numbered three CD4 naive, three CD4 memory, two CD8 naive and one CD8 memory.

On this clone itself: As yet, its antigen is unknown.

The study separated CD4+ cells into CD45RA+ naive and CD45RA-negative memory subsets. The table came from immunoSEQ multiplex PCR; TCRdb's copy has only in-frame clones and leaves some out. The sample includes about 1.1 million clones, roughly 80% of them seen just once. Broader study findings: Generally, naive subsets came out with larger estimated richness than memory subsets.

V trimming: 4 bases; J trimming: 3 bases; junction bases outside the gene matches: 7. The CDR3 is 16 residues long. The germline V gene has CDR1 KGHSH and CDR2 LQKENI. The genes are TRBV18 and TRBJ2-2; 8 positions agree with TRBD1. The clonotype comes from a young man in good health. Some clones in this sample may be carry-over from other donors' samples. Sequenced: memory CD4+ T cells from PBMCs. This sample's subset: CD45RA-negative fraction. The CDR3, as DNA: TGTGCCAGCTCACGAGGACAGGGTGGGGACACCGGGGAGCTGTTTTTT. Amino acid sequence: CASSRGQGGDTGELFF.